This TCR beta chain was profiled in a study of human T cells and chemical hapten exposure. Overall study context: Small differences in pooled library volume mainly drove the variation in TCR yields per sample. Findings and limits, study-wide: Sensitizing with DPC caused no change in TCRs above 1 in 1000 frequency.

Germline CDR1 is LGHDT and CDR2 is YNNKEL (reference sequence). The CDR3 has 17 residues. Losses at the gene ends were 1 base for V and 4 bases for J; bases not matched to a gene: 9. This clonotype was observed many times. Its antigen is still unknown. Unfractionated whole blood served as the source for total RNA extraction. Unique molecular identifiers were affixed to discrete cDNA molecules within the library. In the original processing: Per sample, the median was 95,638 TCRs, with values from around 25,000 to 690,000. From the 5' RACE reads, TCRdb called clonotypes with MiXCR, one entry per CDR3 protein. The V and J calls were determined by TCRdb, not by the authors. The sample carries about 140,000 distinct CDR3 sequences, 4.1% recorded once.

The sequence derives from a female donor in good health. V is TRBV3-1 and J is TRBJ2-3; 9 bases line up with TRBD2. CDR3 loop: CASSQVLIAGVADTQYF. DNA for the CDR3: TGTGCCAGCAGCCAAGTCTTGATAGCGGGGGTCGCAGATACGCAGTATTTT.